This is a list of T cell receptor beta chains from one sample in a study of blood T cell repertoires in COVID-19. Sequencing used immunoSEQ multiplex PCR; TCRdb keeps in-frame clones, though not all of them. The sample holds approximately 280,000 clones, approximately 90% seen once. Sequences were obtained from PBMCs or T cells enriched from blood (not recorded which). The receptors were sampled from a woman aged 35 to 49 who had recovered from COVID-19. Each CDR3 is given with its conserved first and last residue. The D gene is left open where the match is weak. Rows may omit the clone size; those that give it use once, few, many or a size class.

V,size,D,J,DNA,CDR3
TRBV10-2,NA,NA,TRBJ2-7,TGCGCCAGCAGTGTGACAGCCCTCGAGCAGTACTTC,CASSVTALEQYF
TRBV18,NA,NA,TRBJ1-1,TGTGCCAGCTCACCACCGGCCAGGGCTATTGAAGCTTTCTTT,CASSPPARAIEAFF
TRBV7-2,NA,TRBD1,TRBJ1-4,TGTGCCAGCAGCTTATGGCGACAGGGAATAGGGACTAATGAAAAACTGTTTTTT,CASSLWRQGIGTNEKLFF
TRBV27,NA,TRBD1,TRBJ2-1,TGTGCCAGCGGAAACTCGGACAGGGGCTCCGGGGCGGTTTACAATGAGCAGTTCTTC,CASGNSDRGSGAVYNEQFF
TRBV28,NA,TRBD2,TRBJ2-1,TGTGCCAGCAGCGTTAGCGGGAGGGGATTTGAGCAGTTCTTC,CASSVSGRGFEQFF
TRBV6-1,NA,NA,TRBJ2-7,TGTGCCAGCAGTTCCTCTGGCCCTTCCTACGAGCAGTACTTC,CASSSSGPSYEQYF
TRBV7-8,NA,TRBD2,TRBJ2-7,TGTGCCAGCAGCTTAGCCCGGATGGGGGGGGGCTACGAGCAGTACTTC,CASSLARMGGGYEQYF
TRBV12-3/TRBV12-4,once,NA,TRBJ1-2,TGTGCCAGCAGTTTAAGGCGACCGGGTGGCTACACCTTC,CASSLRRPGGYTF
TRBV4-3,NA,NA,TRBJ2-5,TGCGCCAGCAGCCAGAAGGGGGAAGAGACCCAGTACTTC,CASSQKGEETQYF
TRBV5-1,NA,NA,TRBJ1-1,TGCGCCAGCAGCTCCCAGGCGATGAACACTGAAGCTTTCTTT,CASSSQAMNTEAFF
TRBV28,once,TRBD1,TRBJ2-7,TGTGCCAGCACCTCCGGCAGGGGGCGGGACTACGAGCAGTACTTC,CASTSGRGRDYEQYF
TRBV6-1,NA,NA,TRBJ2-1,TGTGCCAGCAGTGAATCGGACAGAAAGTACCGGGCCGAACAGTTCTTC,CASSESDRKYRAEQFF
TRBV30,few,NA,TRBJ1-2,TGTGCCTGGAGTGGGACAGAAACTGGCTACACCTTC,CAWSGTETGYTF
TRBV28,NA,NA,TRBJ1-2,TGTGCCTCCCGAGGGGGGGGGTCTAACTATGGCTACACCTTC,CASRGGGSNYGYTF
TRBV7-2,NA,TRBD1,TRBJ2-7,TGTGCCAGCAGCCAACGCCCCGCCTTCGCCGGGACAGGGAAAGGCGAGCAGTACTTC,CASSQRPAFAGTGKGEQYF
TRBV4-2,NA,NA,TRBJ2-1,TGTGCCAGCAAAACTATAGCCGGTGAGCAGTTCTTC,CASKTIAGEQFF
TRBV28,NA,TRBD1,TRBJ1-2,TGTGCAATTCACACAGGGGTATATGGCTACACCTTC,CAIHTGVYGYTF
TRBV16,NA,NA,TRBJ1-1,TGTGCCAGCAGCCAAAGTTCAGGGGATCCTGAAGCTTTCTTT,CASSQSSGDPEAFF
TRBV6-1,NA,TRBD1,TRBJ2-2,TGTGCCAGCAGTCGTTGGGACAGGGGCACCGGGGAGCTGTTTTTT,CASSRWDRGTGELFF
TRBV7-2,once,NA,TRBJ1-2,TGTGCCAGCAGCTTAGAGATAGCTAACTATGGCTACACCTTC,CASSLEIANYGYTF
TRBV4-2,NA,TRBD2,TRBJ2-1,TGTGCCAGCAGCCAAGATTTAGCGGGAGTATATGAGCAGTTCTTC,CASSQDLAGVYEQFF
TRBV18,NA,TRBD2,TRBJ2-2,TGTGCCAGCTCACTAACTCCCGGGACTAGCGTCACCGGGGAGCTGTTTTTT,CASSLTPGTSVTGELFF
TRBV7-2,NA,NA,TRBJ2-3,TGTGCCAGCAATAAGCTAGCTCCAGATACGCAGTATTTT,CASNKLAPDTQYF
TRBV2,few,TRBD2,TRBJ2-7,TGTGCCAGCTGCCCCCGAGCGGGAGGGCCCTACGAGCAGTACTTC,CASCPRAGGPYEQYF
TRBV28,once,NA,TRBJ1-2,TGTGCCAGCAGTCCACAGGGAATGGATGGCTACACCTTC,CASSPQGMDGYTF
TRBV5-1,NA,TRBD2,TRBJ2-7,TGCGCCAGCAGCTTACCGGGAGGGCCTCGGGAGCAGTACTTC,CASSLPGGPREQYF
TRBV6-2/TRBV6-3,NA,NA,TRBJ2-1,TGTGCCAGCAGTTACTTTGGGGACTTCAATGAGCAGTTCTTC,CASSYFGDFNEQFF
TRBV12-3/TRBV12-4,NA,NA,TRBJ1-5,TGTGCCAGCAGTTTAGCACAGAATCAGCCCCAGCATTTT,CASSLAQNQPQHF
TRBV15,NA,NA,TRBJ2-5,TGTGCCACCAGCAGAGATCCCTTGGGGGGTCAGTACTTC,CATSRDPLGGQYF
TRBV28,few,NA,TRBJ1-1,TGTGCCAGCAGGCGGGATTGGAACACTGAAGCTTTCTTT,CASRRDWNTEAFF
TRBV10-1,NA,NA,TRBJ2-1,TGCGCCAGCACTCGGGGCCAACCCTCGGGGGATGAGCAGTTCTTC,CASTRGQPSGDEQFF